These 3 T cell receptor beta chains share one sample of origin, sequenced in a study of cytomegalovirus exposure and HLA in healthy donors. The data were produced by immunoSEQ multiplex PCR, yet TCRdb's version contains in-frame clones alone and is incomplete. This table has 150,000 or so clones, roughly 93% appearing once. Sequences were obtained from PBMCs. The receptors here all came from a man younger than 30 in good health and CMV-seropositive.

The sample holds one count of this clone. CDR3 sequence reads: CASSLRAVEAGPLNEQFF. CDR3 sequence (DNA): TGTGCCAGCAGCTTAAGGGCCGTGGAGGCCGGCCCCCTCAATGAGCAGTTCTTC. V gene TRBV7-2 combines with J gene TRBJ2-1, with TRBD2 as a possible D gene (5 bases). The V gene's germline CDR1 is SGHTA and CDR2 FQGNSA. This CDR3 spans 18 amino acids. V shed 2 bases and J shed 6 bases, with 23 bases lying between them. The variable domain in full, with the rest retrieved from reference TRBV7-2 and TRBJ2-1, is GAGVSQSPSNKVTEKGKDVELRCDPISGHTALYWYRQSLGQGLEFLIYFQGNSAPDKSGLPSDRFSAERTGGSVSTLTIQRTQQEDSAVYLCASSLRAVEAGPLNEQFFGPGTRLTVL.

This clone is a singleton in its sample. V and J are TRBV27 and TRBJ2-1; D may be TRBD1 (5 bases). Germline CDR1 is MNHEY and CDR2 is SMNVEV (reference sequence). V lost 5 bases to trimming and J lost 8 bases, with 16 bases between them. The length of the CDR3 is 14 residues. The CDR3 protein is CASSPAGWFDEQFF. For the CDR3, the DNA is TGTGCCAGCAGTCCCGCAGGGTGGTTCGATGAGCAGTTCTTC.

J is TRBJ1-1 and V is TRBV28, with D possibly TRBD1 on 5 matching bases. CDR1 MDHEN and CDR2 SYDVKM come from the germline V gene. V lost 7 bases to trimming and J lost 2 bases, with 14 bases between them. The CDR3 has 14 residues. The CDR3 reads CASTLTTVNTEAFF. CDR3 in DNA: TGTGCCAGCACCCTAACGACAGTTAACACTGAAGCTTTCTTT.